The rows below give T cell receptor beta chains drawn from one sample of a study of cytomegalovirus exposure and HLA in healthy donors. Sequenced by immunoSEQ multiplex PCR; TCRdb stores in-frame clones only, minus some. The data hold about 44,000 clones, with approximately 94% observed a single time. Input material: PBMCs. These receptors were obtained from a woman in her late teens or twenties in good health and CMV-seronegative. The CDR3 runs from the conserved cysteine through the conserved F or W. The D gene is left open where the match is weak. Clone size is stated in some rows and not others, as once, few, many or a class when expanded.

>-|-|TRBV9|14|TRBJ1-4
CASSATVTNEKLFF
TGTGCCAGCAGTGCGACAGTAACTAATGAAAAACTGTTTTTT
>once|TRBD1|TRBV6-5|15|TRBJ1-6
CASRGQSSYNSPLHF
TGTGCCAGCAGGGGACAGAGCTCCTATAATTCACCCCTCCACTTT
>once|TRBD1|TRBV5-1|16|TRBJ1-1
CASSSFQTGGNTEAFF
TGCGCCAGCAGCTCATTCCAAACAGGGGGCAACACTGAAGCTTTCTTT
>-|TRBD1|TRBV29-1|15|TRBJ1-4
CSVKFQGQQYEKLFF
TGCAGCGTTAAGTTCCAGGGACAGCAGTATGAAAAACTGTTTTTT
>-|-|TRBV19|12|TRBJ2-7
CASRDGKGEQYF
TGTGCCAGTAGGGACGGGAAGGGCGAGCAGTACTTC
>-|-|TRBV29-1|15|TRBJ1-1
CSVGLRGSMNTEAFF
TGCAGCGTGGGGCTCCGTGGCAGCATGAACACTGAAGCTTTCTTT
>-|-|TRBV11-2|14|TRBJ2-7
CASSSPATDYEQYF
TGTGCCAGCAGCTCCCCCGCGACTGACTACGAGCAGTACTTC
>-|-|TRBV5-1|14|TRBJ2-7
CASSSRGSIYEQYF
TGCGCCAGCAGCTCAAGGGGAAGTATCTACGAGCAGTACTTC
>-|TRBD2|TRBV10-3|15|TRBJ2-7
CAISGRLAETYEQYF
TGTGCCATCAGTGGGCGGCTAGCGGAGACCTACGAGCAGTACTTC
>-|-|TRBV30|14|TRBJ2-3
CAWSPDTSTDTQYF
TGTGCCTGGAGTCCTGACACTAGCACAGATACGCAGTATTTT
>-|TRBD1|TRBV7-4|14|TRBJ2-5
CASSTQGNTETQYF
TGTGCCAGCAGCACACAGGGGAACACAGAGACCCAGTACTTC
>-|-|TRBV4-1|16|TRBJ1-4
CASSQDLSTTNEKLFF
TGCGCCAGCAGCCAAGATCTCAGTACAACTAATGAAAAACTGTTTTTT
>once|-|TRBV27|15|TRBJ1-1
CASSLGGMGYTEAFF
TGTGCCAGCAGTTTGGGAGGGATGGGGTACACTGAAGCTTTCTTT
>-|-|TRBV29-1|12|TRBJ2-7
CSVLIRGYEQYF
TGCAGCGTTCTCATCAGAGGCTACGAGCAGTACTTC
>-|TRBD1|TRBV7-2|15|TRBJ1-2
CASSFDRDSYYGYTF
TGTGCCAGCAGCTTCGATCGGGACAGTTACTATGGCTACACCTTC
>-|-|TRBV5-1|12|TRBJ1-1
CASSLGQAEAFF
TGCGCCAGCAGCTTGGGCCAGGCTGAAGCTTTCTTT
>-|TRBD2|TRBV6-5|15|TRBJ2-7
CASSVTSGGSYEQYF
TGTGCCAGCAGTGTAACTAGCGGGGGCTCCTACGAGCAGTACTTC
>-|-|TRBV6-1|14|TRBJ2-1
CASSASPGKGEQFF
TGTGCCAGCAGTGCCTCCCCCGGGAAGGGTGAGCAGTTCTTC
>-|-|TRBV4-1|12|TRBJ2-1
CASSQGAGEQFF
TGCGCCAGCAGTCAAGGGGCAGGAGAGCAGTTCTTC
>-|TRBD1|TRBV25-1|15|TRBJ2-3
CASSEVRGLADTQYF
TGTGCCAGCAGTGAAGTTAGGGGGCTTGCAGATACGCAGTATTTT
>-|TRBD2|TRBV28|17|TRBJ2-1
CASSSAGLAGGNNEQFF
TGTGCCAGCAGTTCGGCGGGGCTAGCGGGAGGGAACAATGAGCAGTTCTTC
>-|TRBD1|TRBV25-1|13|TRBJ2-5
CASNRGRQETQYF
TGTGCCTCAAACAGGGGAAGACAAGAGACCCAGTACTTC
>-|TRBD2|TRBV2|14|TRBJ2-7
CASSLAGGLNEQYF
TGTGCCAGCAGTTTAGCGGGAGGGCTTAACGAGCAGTACTTC
>-|-|TRBV4-1|14|TRBJ2-1
CASSQVREDNEQFF
TGCGCCAGCAGCCAAGTACGAGAAGACAATGAGCAGTTCTTC
>-|TRBD1|TRBV6-6|14|TRBJ1-2
CASSYGQENYGYTF
TGTGCCAGCAGTTACGGACAGGAGAACTATGGCTACACCTTC
>-|TRBD1|TRBV4-2|16|TRBJ2-7
CASSQGGQGANYEQYF
TGTGCCAGCAGCCAAGGCGGCCAGGGGGCGAACTACGAGCAGTACTTC
>-|-|TRBV9|15|TRBJ2-1
CASSVDGLAFNEQFF
TGTGCCAGCAGCGTAGATGGTCTAGCGTTTAATGAGCAGTTCTTC
>once|-|TRBV29-1|14|TRBJ1-1
CSVVRGRGATEAFF
TGCAGCGTTGTAAGGGGAAGGGGTGCAACTGAAGCTTTCTTT
>-|TRBD1|TRBV5-5|14|TRBJ2-3
CASSRTGVADTQYF
TGTGCCAGCAGCCGGACAGGGGTTGCAGATACGCAGTATTTT
>-|-|TRBV6-1|13|TRBJ1-1
CASSVGEGTEAFF
TGTGCCAGCAGTGTAGGGGAGGGCACTGAAGCTTTCTTT
>-|-|TRBV28|14|TRBJ1-5
CASSYPPGGQPQHF
TGTGCCAGCAGTTACCCCCCGGGAGGTCAGCCCCAGCATTTT
>-|-|TRBV27|14|TRBJ1-5
CASSPWGRDQPQHF
TGTGCCAGCAGTCCATGGGGCAGAGATCAGCCCCAGCATTTT
>once|TRBD1|TRBV28|15|TRBJ2-5
CASSFIGQGEETQYF
TGTGCCAGCAGTTTTATAGGACAGGGTGAAGAGACCCAGTACTTC
>-|TRBD1|TRBV7-3|15|TRBJ2-2
CASSLKTGVVGELFF
TGTGCCAGCAGCTTGAAGACAGGGGTGGTCGGGGAGCTGTTTTTT
>-|TRBD2|TRBV28|17|TRBJ2-7
CASSSSGRAIREDEQYF
TGTGCCAGCAGCTCTAGCGGGAGGGCCATTCGGGAAGACGAGCAGTACTTC
>-|TRBD2|TRBV5-5|16|TRBJ2-3
CASSLAAGGRTDTQYF
TGTGCCAGCAGCTTGGCCGCGGGAGGGCGAACAGATACGCAGTATTTT
>-|TRBD1|TRBV29-1|13|TRBJ1-2
CSVGQGWDYGYTF
TGCAGCGTTGGACAGGGGTGGGACTATGGCTACACCTTC
>-|TRBD2|TRBV11-2|18|TRBJ2-3
CASSSVPTSGRAPDTQYF
TGTGCCAGCAGCAGTGTCCCTACTAGCGGGAGGGCCCCAGATACGCAGTATTTT
>-|-|TRBV5-1|13|TRBJ2-3
CASRDMAKDTQYF
TGCGCCAGCCGGGACATGGCTAAGGATACGCAGTATTTT